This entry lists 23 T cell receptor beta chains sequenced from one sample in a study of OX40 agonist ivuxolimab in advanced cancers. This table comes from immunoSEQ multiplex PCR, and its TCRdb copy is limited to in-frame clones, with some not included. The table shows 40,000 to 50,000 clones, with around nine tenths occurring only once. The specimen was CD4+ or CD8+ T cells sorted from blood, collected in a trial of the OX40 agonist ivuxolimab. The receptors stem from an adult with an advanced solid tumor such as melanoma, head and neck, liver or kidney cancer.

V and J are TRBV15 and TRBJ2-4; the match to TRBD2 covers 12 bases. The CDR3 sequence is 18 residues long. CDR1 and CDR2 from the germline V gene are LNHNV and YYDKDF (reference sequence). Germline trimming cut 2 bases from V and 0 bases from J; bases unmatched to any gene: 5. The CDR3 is CATSRPGLAGLAKNIQYF. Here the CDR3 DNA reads TGTGCCACCAGCAGACCAGGACTAGCGGGGTTAGCCAAAAACATTCAGTACTTC.

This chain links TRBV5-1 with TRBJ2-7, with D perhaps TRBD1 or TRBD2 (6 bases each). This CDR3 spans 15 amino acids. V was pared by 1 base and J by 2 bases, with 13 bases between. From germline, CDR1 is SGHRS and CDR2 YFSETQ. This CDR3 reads CASSLLGGGTYEQYF. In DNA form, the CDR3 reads TGCGCCAGCAGCTTGTTGGGGGGCGGGACCTACGAGCAGTACTTC.

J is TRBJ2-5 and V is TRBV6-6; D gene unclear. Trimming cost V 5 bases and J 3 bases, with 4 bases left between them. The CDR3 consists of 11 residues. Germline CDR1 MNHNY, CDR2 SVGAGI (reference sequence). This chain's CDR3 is CASSTEETQYF. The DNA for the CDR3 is TGTGCCAGCAGTACCGAAGAGACCCAGTACTTC.

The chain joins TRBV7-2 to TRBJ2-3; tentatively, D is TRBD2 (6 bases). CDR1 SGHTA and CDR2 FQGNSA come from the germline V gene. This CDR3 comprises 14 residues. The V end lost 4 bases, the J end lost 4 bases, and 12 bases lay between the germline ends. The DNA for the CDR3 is TGTGCCAGCAGCTATTCCGGGACTGCAGATACGCAGTATTTT. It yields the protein CASSYSGTADTQYF.

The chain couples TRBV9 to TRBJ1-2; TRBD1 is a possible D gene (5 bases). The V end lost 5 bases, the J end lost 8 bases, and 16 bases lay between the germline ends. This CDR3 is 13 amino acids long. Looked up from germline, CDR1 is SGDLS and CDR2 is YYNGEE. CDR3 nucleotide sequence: TGTGCCAGCAGAACTACAGGAGGGGCGGGCTACACCTTC. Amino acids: CASRTTGGAGYTF.

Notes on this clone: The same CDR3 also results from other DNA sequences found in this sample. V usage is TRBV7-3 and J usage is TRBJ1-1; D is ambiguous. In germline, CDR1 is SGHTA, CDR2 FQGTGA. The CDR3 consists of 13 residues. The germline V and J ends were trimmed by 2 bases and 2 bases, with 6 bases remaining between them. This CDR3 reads CASSLQENTEAFF. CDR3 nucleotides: TGTGCCAGCAGCTTACAGGAAAACACTGAAGCTTTCTTT.

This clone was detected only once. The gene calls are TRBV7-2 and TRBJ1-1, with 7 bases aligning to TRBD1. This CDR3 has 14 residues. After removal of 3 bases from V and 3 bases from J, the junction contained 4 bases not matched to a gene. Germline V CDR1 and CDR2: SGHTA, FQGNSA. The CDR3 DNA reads TGTGCCAGCAGCTTCGGGCAGGGGGACACTGAAGCTTTCTTT. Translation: CASSFGQGDTEAFF.

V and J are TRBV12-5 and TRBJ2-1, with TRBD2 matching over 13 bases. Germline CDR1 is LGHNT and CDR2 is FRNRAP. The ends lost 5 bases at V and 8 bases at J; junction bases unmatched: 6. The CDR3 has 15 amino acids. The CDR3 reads CASGNGLAGAHEQFF. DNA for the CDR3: TGTGCTAGTGGTAACGGACTAGCGGGAGCTCATGAGCAGTTCTTC.

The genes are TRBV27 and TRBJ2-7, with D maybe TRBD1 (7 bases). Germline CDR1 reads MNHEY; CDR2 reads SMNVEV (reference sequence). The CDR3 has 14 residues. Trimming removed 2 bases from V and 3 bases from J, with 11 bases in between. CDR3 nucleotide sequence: TGTGCCAGCAGTTTACGCGGGACAGACTACGAGCAGTACTTC. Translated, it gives CASSLRGTDYEQYF.

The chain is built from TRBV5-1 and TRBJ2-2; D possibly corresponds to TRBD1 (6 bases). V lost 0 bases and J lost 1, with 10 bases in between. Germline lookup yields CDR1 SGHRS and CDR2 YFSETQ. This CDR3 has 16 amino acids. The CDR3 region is CASSLVWGRNTGELFF. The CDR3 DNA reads TGCGCCAGCAGCTTGGTCTGGGGGCGGAACACCGGGGAGCTGTTTTTT.

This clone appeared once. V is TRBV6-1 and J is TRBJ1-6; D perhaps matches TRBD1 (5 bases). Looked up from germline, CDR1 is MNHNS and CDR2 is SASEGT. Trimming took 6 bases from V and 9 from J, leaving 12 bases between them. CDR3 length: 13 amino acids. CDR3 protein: CASSNPGGSPLHF. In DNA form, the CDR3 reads TGTGCCAGCAGCAACCCGGGGGGTTCACCCCTCCACTTT.

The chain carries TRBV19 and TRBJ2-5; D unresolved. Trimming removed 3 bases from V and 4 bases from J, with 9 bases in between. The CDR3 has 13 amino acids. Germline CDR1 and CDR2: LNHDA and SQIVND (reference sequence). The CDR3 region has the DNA TGTGCCAGTAGTATGGGCTCGGGAGAGACCCAGTACTTC. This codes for CASSMGSGETQYF.

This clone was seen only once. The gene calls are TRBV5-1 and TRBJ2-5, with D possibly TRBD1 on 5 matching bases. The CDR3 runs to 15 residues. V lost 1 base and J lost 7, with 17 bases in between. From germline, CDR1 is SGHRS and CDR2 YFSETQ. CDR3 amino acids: CASSLSGSEAGTQYF. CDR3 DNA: TGCGCCAGCAGCTTGTCAGGGTCCGAGGCTGGGACCCAGTACTTC.

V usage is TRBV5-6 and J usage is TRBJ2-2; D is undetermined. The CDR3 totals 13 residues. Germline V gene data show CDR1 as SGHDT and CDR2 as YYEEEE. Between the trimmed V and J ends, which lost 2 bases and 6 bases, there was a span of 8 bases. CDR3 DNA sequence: TGTGCCAGCAGCTTCGGCAGACCCGGGGAGCTGTTTTTT. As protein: CASSFGRPGELFF.

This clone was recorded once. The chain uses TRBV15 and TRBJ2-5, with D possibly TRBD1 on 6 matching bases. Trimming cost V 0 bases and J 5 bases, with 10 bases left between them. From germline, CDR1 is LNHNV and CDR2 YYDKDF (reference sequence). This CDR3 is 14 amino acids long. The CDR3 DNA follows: TGTGCCACCAGCAGAGATACAGGGCCGGAGACCCAGTACTTC. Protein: CATSRDTGPETQYF.

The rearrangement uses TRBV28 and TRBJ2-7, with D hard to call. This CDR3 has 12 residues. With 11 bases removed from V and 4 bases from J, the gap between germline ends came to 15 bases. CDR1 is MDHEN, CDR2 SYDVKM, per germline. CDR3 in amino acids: CAATTSNYEQYF. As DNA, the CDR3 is TGTGCCGCCACCACGAGTAATTACGAGCAGTACTTC. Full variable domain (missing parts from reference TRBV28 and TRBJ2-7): DVKVTQSSRYLVKRTGEKVFLECVQDMDHENMFWYRQDPGLGLRLIYFSYDVKMKEKGDIPEGYSVSREKKERFSLILESASTNQTSMYLCAATTSNYEQYFGPGTRLTVT.

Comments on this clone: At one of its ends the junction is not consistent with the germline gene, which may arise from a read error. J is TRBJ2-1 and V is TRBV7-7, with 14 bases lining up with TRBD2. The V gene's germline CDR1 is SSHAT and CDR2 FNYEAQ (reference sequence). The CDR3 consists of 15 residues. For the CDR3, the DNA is TGTGCTAGCAGCAAGGGACTAGCGGGAGTGTTCCCCCAGTTCTTC. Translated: CASSKGLAGVFPQFF.

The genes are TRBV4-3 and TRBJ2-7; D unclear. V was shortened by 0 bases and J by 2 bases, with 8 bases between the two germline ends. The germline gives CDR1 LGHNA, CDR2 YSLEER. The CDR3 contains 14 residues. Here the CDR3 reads CASSQDLTPYEQYF. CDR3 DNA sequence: TGCGCCAGCAGCCAAGACCTGACACCCTACGAGCAGTACTTC.

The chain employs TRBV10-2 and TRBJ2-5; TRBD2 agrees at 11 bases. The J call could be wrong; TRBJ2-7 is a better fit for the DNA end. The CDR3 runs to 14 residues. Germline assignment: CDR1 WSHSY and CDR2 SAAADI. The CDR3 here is CASRLAGDSYEQYF. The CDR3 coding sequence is TGCGCCAGCAGACTAGCGGGAGACTCCTACGAGCAGTACTTC.

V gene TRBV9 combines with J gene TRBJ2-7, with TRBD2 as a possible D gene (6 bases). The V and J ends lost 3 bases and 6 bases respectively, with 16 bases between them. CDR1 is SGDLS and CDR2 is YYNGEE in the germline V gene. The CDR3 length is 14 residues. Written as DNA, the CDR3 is TGTGCCAGCAGCGGTGAGACTAGAAGTCTCGAGCAGTACTTC. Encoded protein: CASSGETRSLEQYF.

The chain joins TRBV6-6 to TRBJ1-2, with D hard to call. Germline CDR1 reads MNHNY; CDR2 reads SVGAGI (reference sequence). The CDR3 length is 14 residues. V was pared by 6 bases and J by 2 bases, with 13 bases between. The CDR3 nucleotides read TGTGCCAGCAGCCAAGGCCAGCTAAACTATGGCTACACCTTC. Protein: CASSQGQLNYGYTF.

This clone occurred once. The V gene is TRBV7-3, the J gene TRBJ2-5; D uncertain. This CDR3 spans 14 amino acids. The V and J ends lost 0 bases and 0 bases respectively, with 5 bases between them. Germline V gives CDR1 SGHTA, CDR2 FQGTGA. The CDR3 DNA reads TGTGCCAGCAGCTTAACGGTTAACCAAGAGACCCAGTACTTC. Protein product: CASSLTVNQETQYF. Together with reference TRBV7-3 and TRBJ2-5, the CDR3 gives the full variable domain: GAGVSQTPSNKVTEKGKYVELRCDPISGHTALYWYRQSLGQGPEFLIYFQGTGAADDSGLPNDRFFAVRPEGSVSTLKIQRTERGDSAVYLCASSLTVNQETQYFGPGTRLLVL.

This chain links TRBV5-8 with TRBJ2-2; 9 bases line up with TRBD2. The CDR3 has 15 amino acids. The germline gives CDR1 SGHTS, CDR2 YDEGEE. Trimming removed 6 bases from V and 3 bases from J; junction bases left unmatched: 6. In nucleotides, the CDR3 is TGTGCCAGCACTTTAGCGGGAGCGGACACCGGGGAGCTGTTTTTT. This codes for CASTLAGADTGELFF.